The 20 T cell receptor beta chains below come from one sample, sequenced in a study of beta chain bispecific antibodies for T cell cancers. Study-wide results and limits: Most targeted TRBV signal came from the leukemia cell line cells, not normal T cells.

Either OKT3 anti-CD3 antibody or CD3/CD28 beads expanded T cells from blood mononuclear cells over 3 days. The antigens of these receptors remain unknown. TCRdb re-derived calls from the 5' RACE reads in MiXCR, one entry per CDR3 protein. Found here are over 20,000 distinct CDR3 sequences, under 3% of them singletons; the top ten hold about 31%. The source material was healthy donor T cells cultured with leukemia cells. The receptors here all came from a human donor in good health. Some clones in this sample may be carry-over from other donors' samples.

This clonotype was detected many times. The V gene is TRBV7-8, the J gene TRBJ2-3, with a tentative D call TRBD2 (5 bases). The CDR3 covers 15 residues. Trimming left V 4 bases short and J 10 bases short, with 21 bases between. In germline, CDR1 is SGHVS, CDR2 FQNEAQ. CDR3 coding DNA: TGTGCCAGCAGCTACCGGGGAGCCCTTATCGATGCGCAGTATTTT. Encoded protein: CASSYRGALIDAQYF.

This clonotype was observed a few times. V and J are TRBV7-9 and TRBJ2-5, with TRBD2 as a possible D gene (5 bases). V was shortened by 0 bases and J by 0 bases, with 5 bases between the two germline ends. The V gene's germline CDR1 is SEHNR and CDR2 FQNEAQ (reference sequence). This CDR3 is built from 14 residues. The CDR3 region is CASSLAGDQETQYF. CDR3 sequence (DNA): TGTGCCAGCAGCTTAGCGGGAGACCAAGAGACCCAGTACTTC.

Many counts were recorded for this clonotype. The chain joins TRBV30 to TRBJ1-1; D remains unclear. The V end was cut by 0 bases, the J end by 1 base, with 9 bases between. There are 14 residues in the CDR3. Germline V gives CDR1 GTSNPN, CDR2 SVGIG (reference sequence). CDR3 DNA: TGTGCCTGGAGTGTACGGACGGCGAACACTGAAGCTTTCTTT. Its protein product is CAWSVRTANTEAFF.

This clonotype was counted at least ten times. J is TRBJ2-7 and V is TRBV6-1; possibly TRBD1 for D (6 bases). The CDR3 is made up of 15 amino acids. Deletions cut 6 bases from V and 2 bases from J, with 17 bases between. CDR1 is MNHNS and CDR2 is SASEGT in the germline V gene. CDR3 amino acids: CASSFGDTLPYEQYF. CDR3 nucleotide sequence: TGTGCCAGCAGCTTCGGGGACACTTTACCCTACGAGCAGTACTTC.

In this sample, this clonotype turned up many times. The chain employs TRBV19 and TRBJ2-7, with a weak D call TRBD2 (5 bases). Trimming stripped 3 bases from V and 3 bases from J, with 15 bases between. The CDR3 consists of 15 residues. Per the germline V gene, CDR1 is LNHDA and CDR2 is SQIVND (reference sequence). CDR3 coding DNA: TGTGCCAGTAGTATTGCGGGTCCTCTCCTCTACGAGCAGTACTTC. Encoded protein: CASSIAGPLLYEQYF.

This clonotype was seen repeatedly, ten times or more. J is TRBJ2-3 and V is TRBV18, with 7 bases aligning to TRBD1. The CDR3 runs 14 residues. Germline V gene data show CDR1 as KGHSH and CDR2 as LQKENI. V lost 2 bases, J lost 5 bases, and 4 bases stayed unmatched. CDR3 loop: CASSPSQGVDTQYF. The CDR3 region has the DNA TGTGCCAGCTCACCAAGTCAGGGGGTAGATACGCAGTATTTT.

This clonotype was seen more than once but under ten times. The chain couples TRBV7-9 to TRBJ2-1; 9 bases are a match to TRBD2. Germline CDR1 SEHNR, CDR2 FQNEAQ (reference sequence). The trim removed 5 bases at V and 7 bases at J, leaving 12 bases unmatched. The CDR3 length is 16 residues. In DNA form, the CDR3 reads TGTGCCAGCAGCCGATGGTCGAGCGGGGGGTCGAATGAGCAGTTCTTC. It is translated as CASSRWSSGGSNEQFF.

By share, this clonotype ranks as medium-sized. The chain couples TRBV9 to TRBJ2-3; tentatively, D is TRBD1 (6 bases). CDR3 length: 14 residues. Germline CDR1 SGDLS, CDR2 YYNGEE. V was pared by 0 bases and J by 4 bases, with 9 bases between. CDR3 protein: CASSVEQGSDTQYF. The DNA for the CDR3 is TGTGCCAGCAGCGTAGAGCAGGGGTCAGATACGCAGTATTTT.

In this sample, this clonotype is medium-sized. The chain is built from TRBV20-1 and TRBJ2-7; D uncertain. Trimming left V 0 bases short and J 0 bases short, with 12 bases between. The CDR3 loop spans 15 amino acids. Germline V gene data show CDR1 as DFQATT and CDR2 as SNEGSKA (reference sequence). The CDR3 DNA is TGCAGTGCTAGAGACTCCACGACCCCCTCCTACGAGCAGTACTTC. Protein product: CSARDSTTPSYEQYF.

The chain recombines TRBV13 with TRBJ1-2, with D possibly being TRBD1 (5 bases). The germline V and J ends were trimmed by 2 bases and 2 bases, with 12 bases remaining between them. Germline-derived CDR1 and CDR2 are PRHDT and FYEKMQ (reference sequence). This CDR3 contains 15 residues. CDR3 loop: CASSLQGTVNYGYTF. CDR3 coding DNA: TGTGCCAGCAGCTTACAAGGGACGGTGAACTATGGCTACACCTTC. Together with reference TRBV13 and TRBJ1-2, the CDR3 gives the full variable domain: AAGVIQSPRHLIKEKRETATLKCYPIPRHDTVYWYQQGPGQDPQFLISFYEKMQSDKGSIPDRFSAQQFSDYHSELNMSSLELGDSALYFCASSLQGTVNYGYTFGSGTRLTVV.

Ten or more counts support this clonotype. J is TRBJ1-1 and V is TRBV6-2 or TRBV6-3; D call uncertain. V was pared by 7 bases and J by 4 bases, with 25 bases between. CDR1 is MNHEY and CDR2 is SVGEGT in the germline V gene. The CDR3 extends over 17 amino acids. CDR3 amino acids: CASMVPTDDLSFTEAFF. The CDR3 DNA is TGTGCCAGCATGGTCCCCACAGACGACCTATCGTTCACTGAAGCTTTCTTT.

This clonotype appeared many times. This chain connects TRBV7-9 to TRBJ1-1, with D unresolved. Germline loops: CDR1 SEHNR, CDR2 FQNEAQ (reference sequence). The germline V and J ends were trimmed by 3 bases and 7 bases, with 12 bases remaining between them. This CDR3 comprises 13 residues. The CDR3 here is CASSFAALNEAFF. The CDR3, as DNA: TGTGCCAGCAGCTTCGCCGCCCTAAATGAAGCTTTCTTT.

This clonotype is categorized as medium-sized. The gene calls are TRBV27 and TRBJ2-7; D unclear. The CDR3 extends over 11 amino acids. Germline lookup yields CDR1 MNHEY and CDR2 SMNVEV (reference sequence). V was clipped by 4 bases and J by 0 bases, with 1 base between them. The CDR3 here is CASSSSYEQYF. CDR3 sequence (DNA): TGTGCCAGCAGTTCCTCCTACGAGCAGTACTTC.

This clonotype was counted ten times or more. The V and J genes are TRBV5-1 and TRBJ2-3; D may be TRBD1 (5 bases). Trimming removed 7 bases at V and 6 bases at J, with 27 bases between. The CDR3 is made up of 17 amino acids. The germline V gene encodes CDR1 SGHRS and CDR2 YFSETQ. In nucleotides, the CDR3 is TGCGCCAGCGAAGGAGAGTGGCTGGGGCAGCCTGGGGATACGCAGTATTTT. Translating gives CASEGEWLGQPGDTQYF.

This clonotype has only a few counts. V usage is TRBV2 and J usage is TRBJ2-7; perhaps D is TRBD1 or TRBD2 (5 bases each). This CDR3 has 14 residues. Germline V CDR1 and CDR2: SNHLY, FYNNEI. The ends were cut back, 8 bases at V and 4 bases at J, with 18 bases in the middle. In nucleotides, the CDR3 is TGTGCCAGCTCCCGGGACGCGTTTAGTTACGAGCAGTACTTC. This codes for CASSRDAFSYEQYF.

This clonotype has at least ten counts. The V and J genes are TRBV2 and TRBJ2-1, with TRBD2 identical over 7 bases. This CDR3 contains 15 residues. In germline, CDR1 is SNHLY, CDR2 FYNNEI. V gave up 3 bases and J gave up 7 bases; unmatched junction bases: 9. The CDR3 protein is CASSEGGGPGNEQFF. The CDR3 DNA is TGTGCCAGCAGTGAGGGGGGGGGACCCGGTAATGAGCAGTTCTTC.

The CDR3 protein is CASSLKVNEQFF. In DNA, the CDR3 is TGTGCCAGCAGCTTAAAAGTTAATGAGCAGTTCTTC. V is TRBV7-9 and J is TRBJ2-1; the D is unclear. The CDR3 runs 12 residues. Trimming took 2 bases from V and 7 from J, leaving 6 bases between them. Germline V gene sequence: CDR1 SEHNR, CDR2 FQNEAQ (reference sequence).

By frequency in the sample, this clonotype is medium-sized. The rearrangement joins TRBV20-1 to TRBJ2-1; D not resolved. Trimming shortened V by 6 bases and J by 10 bases, and 13 bases separated the two germline ends. This CDR3 is built from 11 residues. CDR1 and CDR2 from the germline V gene are DFQATT and SNEGSKA (reference sequence). CDR3 nucleotides: TGCAGTGCCACCCTAATAGGAGAGCAGTTCTTC. It is translated as CSATLIGEQFF.

This clonotype showed up many times. The V gene is TRBV7-6, the J gene TRBJ2-1; 9 bases map to TRBD2. Germline V gene sequence: CDR1 SGHVS, CDR2 FNYEAQ. J gave up 0 bases and V 6 bases, and 18 bases lay outside the gene matches. The CDR3 loop spans 20 amino acids. For the CDR3, the DNA is TGTGCCAGCAGGGGGATCAAAGATAGCGGGGGCCAGAGCTCCTACAATGAGCAGTTCTTC. Translating gives CASRGIKDSGGQSSYNEQFF.

Ten or more counts support this clonotype. The V and J genes are TRBV13 and TRBJ2-3; perhaps TRBD2 as D (6 bases). Deletions cut 1 base from V and 1 base from J, with 6 bases between. In germline, CDR1 is PRHDT, CDR2 FYEKMQ (reference sequence). There are 14 residues in the CDR3. This CDR3 is CASSLAGGTDTQYF. As DNA, the CDR3 is TGTGCCAGCAGCTTAGCGGGGGGCACAGATACGCAGTATTTT.